Presented here are 20 T cell receptor beta chains from one specimen sequenced in a study of glioma-infiltrating T cells. Amplification of TCR alpha and beta CDR3 regions from RNA used iRepertoire nested multiplex PCR. Each CDR3 protein is one row after TCRdb ran MiXCR on the multiplex PCR reads. The sample consists of 90,000 to 110,000 distinct CDR3 sequences, less than 30% of them appearing once. The sample consisted of glioma tissue, nonneoplastic brain tissue, or PBMCs (not recorded which). Every receptor here comes from a human donor with low-grade glioma or glioblastoma, undergoing nonglioma brain surgery, or in good health (not recorded which).

This chain joins TRBV11-3 and TRBJ2-1; maybe TRBD1 (5 bases). Germline V gene sequence: CDR1 SGHNT, CDR2 YENEEA. Trimming left V 3 bases short and J 7 bases short, with 22 bases between. The CDR3 is 17 amino acids. For the CDR3, the DNA is TGTGCCAGCAGCTTGGTGCGAATAAGGGGCGCGCGGAATGAGCAGTTCTTC. The encoded protein is CASSLVRIRGARNEQFF.

This clonotype was recorded at least ten times. The chain recombines TRBV7-3 with TRBJ2-3; TRBD2 aligns across 12 bases. This CDR3 is 15 amino acids long. Germline trimming cut 5 bases from V and 4 bases from J; bases unmatched to any gene: 4. Germline CDR1 is SGHTA and CDR2 is FQGTGA. The CDR3 DNA reads as TGTGCCAGCAGCACTAGCGGGGGGCAGGCAGATACGCAGTATTTT. Its translation: CASSTSGGQADTQYF.

This clonotype was seen only a few times. The chain employs TRBV9 and TRBJ2-7; no clear D. The CDR3 extends over 16 amino acids. Germline V CDR1 and CDR2: SGDLS, YYNGEE. Trimming removed 0 bases from V and 0 bases from J, with 13 bases in between. CDR3 nucleotide sequence: TGTGCCAGCAGCGTAGCCGGTGAGATTAGCTCCTACGAGCAGTACTTC. This codes for CASSVAGEISSYEQYF.

The chain employs TRBV7-8 and TRBJ2-7, with TRBD1 matching over 8 bases. Trimming removed 0 bases from V and 2 bases from J; junction bases left unmatched: 3. Germline V lookup: CDR1 SGHVS, CDR2 FQNEAQ. The CDR3 has 15 amino acids. CDR3 in DNA: TGTGCCAGCAGCTTAGCTGACAGGGGTACCTACGAGCAGTACTTC. Protein sequence: CASSLADRGTYEQYF.

This clonotype was seen at least ten times. The V and J genes are TRBV25-1 and TRBJ1-3; no reliable D call. V gave up 10 bases and J gave up 0 bases, with 13 bases separating them. Germline V gives CDR1 MGHDK, CDR2 SYGVNS. The CDR3 covers 14 residues. The CDR3 spells CATTGTSSGNTIYF. The CDR3 DNA sequence: TGTGCCACCACTGGAACAAGCTCTGGAAACACCATATATTTT.

With regard to this clonotype: A read error may produce the germline difference seen at one junction end. J is TRBJ2-1 and V is TRBV5-4; 7 bases map to TRBD2. CDR3 length equals 15 residues. Germline CDR1 is SGHNT and CDR2 is YYREEE (reference sequence). CDR3 protein: CASSYGLGPYNEQFF. The CDR3 DNA is TGTGCCAGTAGCTACGGACTAGGCCCCTACAATGAGCAGTTCTTC.

This clonotype was seen many times. The chain uses TRBV6-2 or TRBV6-3 and TRBJ1-1; D uncertain. Germline V gives CDR1 MNHEY, CDR2 SVGEGT. Trimming removed 6 bases at V and 0 bases at J, with 8 bases between. The CDR3 loop spans 13 amino acids. The CDR3 reads CASSWSVNTEAFF. DNA of the CDR3: TGTGCCAGCAGCTGGTCAGTGAACACTGAAGCTTTCTTT.

In its sample, this clonotype was seen many times. The chain links TRBV7-3 to TRBJ2-3; 8 nucleotides align to TRBD2. The V gene's germline CDR1 is SGHTA and CDR2 FQGTGA. Trimming took 1 base from V and 4 from J; bases not matched to a gene: 10. CDR3 length: 17 amino acids. CDR3 loop: CASSLRSGGPRSDTQYF. CDR3 sequence (DNA): TGTGCCAGCAGCTTAAGGTCGGGAGGGCCGAGGTCAGATACGCAGTATTTT.

This clonotype was seen at least ten times. The chain is built from TRBV14 and TRBJ1-2; D remains ambiguous. Germline assignment: CDR1 SGHDN and CDR2 FVKESK. The CDR3 loop spans 13 amino acids. Trimming removed 2 bases from V and 4 bases from J, with 8 bases in between. CDR3 nucleotides: TGTGCCAGCAGCCAATTCCTTAGCTATGGCTACACCTTC. Translated: CASSQFLSYGYTF.

Ten or more counts support this clonotype. The chain employs TRBV20-1 and TRBJ1-1; 10 nucleotides align to TRBD1. Germline V gene lookup returns CDR1 DFQATT and CDR2 SNEGSKA (reference sequence). The CDR3 is 14 amino acids. The V segment lost 6 bases and the J segment 1 base; nucleotides outside the gene matches: 5. CDR3 amino acids: CSATGGKGNTEAFF. The CDR3 DNA reads TGCAGTGCGACAGGGGGCAAGGGGAACACTGAAGCTTTCTTT.

This clonotype was picked up many times. The chain is built from TRBV6-2 or TRBV6-3 and TRBJ1-1, with D tentatively TRBD1 (6 bases). Germline V gene sequence: CDR1 MNHEY, CDR2 SVGEGT. CDR3 length: 15 amino acids. Trimming left V 2 bases short and J 1 base short, with 11 bases between. In DNA form, the CDR3 reads TGTGCCAGCAGTTACAGGTCGACAGGGAACACTGAAGCTTTCTTT. It yields the protein CASSYRSTGNTEAFF.

This clonotype was recorded at least ten times. This chain joins TRBV12-3 or TRBV12-4 and TRBJ1-1; 9 nucleotides match TRBD1. The CDR3 has 18 residues. Trimming at V came to 2 bases and at J to 4 bases, leaving 14 bases not matched to a gene. The CDR3 DNA sequence: TGTGCCAGCAGTTTAAGGCGTGTCCTAGGACAGGGGTCCACTGAAGCTTTCTTT. Its protein is CASSLRRVLGQGSTEAFF.

With regard to this clonotype: A read error is possible here, since a much larger clone lies one base away. The chain recombines TRBV7-2 with TRBJ1-3; D unresolved. CDR3 size: 15 residues. Trimming shortened V by 3 bases and J by 0 bases, and 9 bases separated the two germline ends. Germline V gene lookup returns CDR1 SGHTA and CDR2 FQGNSA. CDR3 in DNA: TGTGCCAGCAGCTTTCCAGGTCGCTCTGGAAACACCATATATTTT. This encodes CASSFPGRSGNTIYF.

On this clonotype itself: Sequence at one end of the junction differs from germline and may be a read error. The chain employs TRBV6-2 or TRBV6-3 and TRBJ2-1; D might be TRBD2 (5 bases). The V gene's germline CDR1 is MNHEY and CDR2 SVGEGT. This CDR3 region has 12 residues. The CDR3 reads CASSYSARAQVF. Written as DNA, the CDR3 is TGCGCCAGCAGTTACTCAGCGAGGGCCCAGGTCTTC.

This clonotype was observed a few times. A much more abundant neighbour one base away suggests this may be a read error. The genes are TRBV12-3 or TRBV12-4 and TRBJ1-5; D remains ambiguous. CDR3 size: 13 residues. CDR3 residues: CASSWDANQPPHF. The CDR3 DNA reads as TGTGCCAGCAGTTGGGATGCTAATCAGCCCCCGCATTTT.

As concerns this clonotype: A read error may explain this, as a much larger clone is one base away. This chain connects TRBV28 to TRBJ2-5; TRBD2 agrees at 8 bases. Germline V gene lookup returns CDR1 MDHEN and CDR2 SYDVKM. After removal of 2 bases from V and 2 bases from J, the junction contained 10 bases not matched to a gene. CDR3 size: 17 residues. This CDR3 is CASSLVGSGVLQETQYF. The CDR3 region has the DNA TGTGCCAGCAGTTTAGTAGGTAGCGGGGTCCTTCAAGAGACCCAGTACTTC.

This clonotype was seen repeatedly, ten times or more. J is TRBJ1-1 and V is TRBV20-1; no definite D call. The germline V and J ends were trimmed by 3 bases and 5 bases, with 4 bases remaining between them. The CDR3 is made up of 10 amino acids. The V gene's germline CDR1 is DFQATT and CDR2 SNEGSKA (reference sequence). The CDR3 bases are TGCAGTGCTAGTGTAACTGAAGCTTTCTTT. Translated, it gives CSASVTEAFF.

The J gene is TRBJ2-7, the V gene TRBV6-5; D not certain. The germline V gene encodes CDR1 MNHEY and CDR2 SVGAGI. V dropped 4 bases and J dropped 6 bases, with 16 bases sitting between them. This CDR3 is 14 amino acids long. CDR3 in DNA: TGTGCCAGCAGTTCCCCATCTCCCCGAGGCGAGCAGTACTTC. This encodes CASSSPSPRGEQYF.

This clonotype was recorded at least ten times. The chain is built from TRBV29-1 and TRBJ1-2; 12 bases align to TRBD1. Germline assignment: CDR1 SQVTM and CDR2 ANQGSEA. CDR3 size: 13 residues. Trimming cost V 5 bases and J 8 bases; bases outside gene matches: 6. As DNA, the CDR3 is TGCAGCGTTCCGGGACAGGGGGCGCGAGGCTACACCTTC. The encoded protein is CSVPGQGARGYTF. The full variable domain, completed using reference TRBV29-1 and TRBJ1-2, is SAVISQKPSRDICQRGTSLTIQCQVDSQVTMMFWYRQQPGQSLTLIATANQGSEATYESGFVIDKFPISRPNLTFSTLTVSNMSPEDSSIYLCSVPGQGARGYTFGSGTRLTVV.

This clonotype showed up many times. CDR3 amino acids: CASSATRNPNQPQHF. DNA for the CDR3: TGTGCCAGCAGCGCCACGAGGAACCCTAATCAGCCCCAGCATTTT. The J gene is TRBJ1-5, the V gene TRBV9; D unclear. Germline CDR1 SGDLS, CDR2 YYNGEE. This CDR3 is built from 15 residues. V was shortened by 3 bases and J by 4 bases, with 14 bases between the two germline ends.